This T cell receptor beta chain was documented in a study of shared T cell receptors in the human thymus. This CDR3 comprises 12 residues. With 0 bases removed from V and 11 bases from J, the gap between germline ends came to 8 bases. Germline V gene lookup returns CDR1 LNHNV and CDR2 YYDKDF (reference sequence). Sequencing used immunoSEQ multiplex PCR; TCRdb keeps in-frame clones, though not all of them. The table has roughly 560,000 clones, more than 75% seen once. The sample also formed part of further work on human thymus T cells.

The source of this sequence is a boy younger than two with a congenital heart defect. What was sequenced was thymocytes. This chain links TRBV15 with TRBJ2-1; D uncertain. The CDR3 DNA reads TGTGCCACCAGCAGAGAGTCCCCCAAGCAGTTCTTC. It codes for CATSRESPKQFF.